This TCR beta chain came from a study of blood T cells in healthy people across ages. The second PCR ran roughly 6 to 11 cycles with a sample-barcoded 5' primer and J-beta primers. Using its own MiXCR run on the 5' RACE reads, TCRdb lists one record per CDR3 protein. The profile shows roughly 1.4 million distinct CDR3 sequences, around 55% of them singletons. CDR3 size: 16 residues. V was shortened by 5 bases and J by 3 bases, with 17 bases between the two germline ends. Germline CDR1 reads SGHTA; CDR2 reads FQGNSA. The sample was blood. This chain uses TRBV7-2 with TRBJ2-1; no definite D call. This TCR came from a young man in good health. The CDR3 loop is CASSVPTGGVYNEQFF. CDR3 nucleotide sequence: TGTGCCAGCAGCGTACCGACTGGCGGAGTCTACAATGAGCAGTTCTTC.